This T cell receptor (beta chain) was recorded in a study of T cell repertoires in cytomegalovirus infection (dated by TCRdb to the late 2010s). Study-level background: Donor HLA type was relevant to the analysis, because carriage of CMV infection together with the matching HLA type was indicated by public TCR beta signatures. General study outcomes and caveats: Carriers of CMV infection plus the relevant HLA type were discriminated by the cumulative frequency of public TCR beta family members in the study cohort and in an independent approximately 360-donor cohort. The ex vivo response was dominated by HLA-C-restricted CMV-specific TCR beta clonotypes, and the single most frequent clonotype in two of eight donors was supplied by these HLA-C-restricted clonotypes.

CDR1 and CDR2, looked up from the germline V gene, are MGHDK and SYGVNS. The CDR3 numbers 16 residues from cysteine through phenylalanine. Only the CDR3 portion is preserved as DNA: 48 bases, with reading frame beginning at the first base. Trimming costs V 1 base and J 9 bases, and their ends lie 19 bases apart. This clonotype was seen at least ten times. Which antigen it targets is not known. The record has no base qualities; no much larger clone is one base away. Sequencing instrument: Illumina HiSeq 1500. TCRdb reworked the public reads: Q25 trimming with fastp, MiXCR clone assembly, productive beta chains retained. Each entry is one CDR3 protein sequence, shown with its most common DNA and genes. The sample records over 100,000 distinct CDR3 sequences, 10% of which are singletons. The top ten hold roughly 31% of the sample.

Sequencing input: PBMCs, sequenced either directly or after in vitro stimulation (not recorded which). In this chain, TRBV25-1 is recombined with TRBJ1-3, with a tentative D gene TRBD1 over 6 matching bases. This TCR was sampled from a human donor in good health (CMV status not recorded). Some clones in this sample may be carry-over from other donors' samples. DNA sequence: TGTGCCAGCAGTGAATCTAGAGGGGGACCGGAAGGCACCATATATTTT. Translated, it reads CASSESRGGPEGTIYF. Beyond the CDR3, the reference TRBV25-1 and TRBJ1-3 genes provide the residues; the full variable domain reads: EADIYQTPRYLVIGTGKKITLECSQTMGHDKMYWYQQDPGMELHLIHYSYGVNSTEKGDLSSESTVSRIRTEHFPLTLESARPSHTSQYLCASSESRGGPEGTIYFGEGSWLTVV.